This TCR beta chain was captured in a study of T cells in localized non-small cell lung cancer. Study-wide results and limits: Peak T cell clonality was found in uninvolved adjacent lung, exceeding tumor.

A remark on this clone: The antigen is not known.

V lost 3 bases and J lost 1, with 15 bases in between. Per the germline V gene, CDR1 is SGHNT and CDR2 is YENEEA. This CDR3 has 16 amino acids. Generated by immunoSEQ multiplex PCR, the TCRdb table keeps only in-frame clones and is missing some. The data contain 1,600 or so clones, 25% of them singletons. Sequencing used normal lung tissue next to the tumor, obtained before any cancer treatment. This rearrangement joins TRBV11-3 to TRBJ1-1; D perhaps matches TRBD1 (6 bases). The sequence was obtained from a male donor aged 60 or older with stage II lung adenocarcinoma. The chain's CDR3 is CASSFDRDIWNTEAFF. CDR3 coding DNA: TGTGCCAGCAGCTTCGACCGGGACATTTGGAACACTGAAGCTTTCTTT.